This TCR beta chain stems from a study of OX40 agonist ivuxolimab in advanced cancers. Using immunoSEQ multiplex PCR, the repertoire was profiled, and TCRdb retains in-frame clones only, with some absent. The sample yields 58,000 or so clones, roughly 89% seen once. Comment on this clone: Its antigen is unknown.

The CDR3 has 16 amino acids. The germline CDR1 and CDR2 sequences are SGHDN and FVKESK. The ends were cut back, 2 bases at V and 0 bases at J, with 13 bases in the middle. Study-level results: In a subset of nonresponders, normalized T-cell clonal expansion was also low.

The chain carries TRBV14 and TRBJ1-1; D gene ambiguous. This sequence was found in an adult with an advanced solid tumor such as melanoma, head and neck, liver or kidney cancer. The sample was CD4+ or CD8+ T cells sorted from blood, taken in a trial of the OX40 agonist ivuxolimab. CDR3 region: CASSQYSGLMNTEAFF. The CDR3 DNA reads TGTGCCAGCAGCCAATATTCCGGGTTGATGAACACTGAAGCTTTCTTT. The full variable domain, rest sourced from reference TRBV14 and TRBJ1-1, is EAGVTQFPSHSVIEKGQTVTLRCDPISGHDNLYWYRRVMGKEIKFLLHFVKESKQDESGMPNNRFLAERTGGTYSTLKVQPAELEDSGVYFCASSQYSGLMNTEAFFGQGTRLTVV.